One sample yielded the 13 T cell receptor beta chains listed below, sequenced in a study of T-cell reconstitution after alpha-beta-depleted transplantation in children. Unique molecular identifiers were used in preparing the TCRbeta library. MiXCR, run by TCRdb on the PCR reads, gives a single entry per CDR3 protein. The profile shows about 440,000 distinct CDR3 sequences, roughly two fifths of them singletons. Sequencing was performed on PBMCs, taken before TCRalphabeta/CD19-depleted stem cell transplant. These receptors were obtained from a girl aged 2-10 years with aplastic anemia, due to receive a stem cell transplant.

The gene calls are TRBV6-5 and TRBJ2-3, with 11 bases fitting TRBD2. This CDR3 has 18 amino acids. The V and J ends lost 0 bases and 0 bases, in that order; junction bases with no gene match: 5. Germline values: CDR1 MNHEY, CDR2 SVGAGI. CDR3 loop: CASSYSLAGGSSTDTQYF. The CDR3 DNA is TGTGCCAGCAGTTACTCGCTAGCGGGGGGCTCTAGCACAGATACGCAGTATTTT.

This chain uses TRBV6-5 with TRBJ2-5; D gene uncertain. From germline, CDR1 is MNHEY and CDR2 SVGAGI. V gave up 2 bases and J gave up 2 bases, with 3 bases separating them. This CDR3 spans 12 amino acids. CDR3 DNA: TGTGCCAGCAGTTACCCGCAAGAGACCCAGTACTTC. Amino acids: CASSYPQETQYF.

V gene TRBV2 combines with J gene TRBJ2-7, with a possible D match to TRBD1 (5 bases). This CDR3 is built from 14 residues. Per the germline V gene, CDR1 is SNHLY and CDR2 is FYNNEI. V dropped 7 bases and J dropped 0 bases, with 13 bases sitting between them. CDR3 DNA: TGTGCCAGCATTCCCCAGGGAAACTCCTACGAGCAGTACTTC. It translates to CASIPQGNSYEQYF. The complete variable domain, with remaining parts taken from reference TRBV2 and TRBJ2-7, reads EPEVTQTPSHQVTQMGQEVILRCVPISNHLYFYWYRQILGQKVEFLVSFYNNEISEKSEIFDDQFSVERPDGSNFTLKIRSTKLEDSAMYFCASIPQGNSYEQYFGPGTRLTVT.

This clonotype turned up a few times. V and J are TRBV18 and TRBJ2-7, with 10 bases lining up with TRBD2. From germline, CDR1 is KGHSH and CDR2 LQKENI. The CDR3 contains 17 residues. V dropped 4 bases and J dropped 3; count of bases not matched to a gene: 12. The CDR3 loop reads CASSLQGLAGAYYEQYF. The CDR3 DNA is TGTGCCAGCTCACTACAGGGGCTAGCGGGAGCTTACTACGAGCAGTACTTC.

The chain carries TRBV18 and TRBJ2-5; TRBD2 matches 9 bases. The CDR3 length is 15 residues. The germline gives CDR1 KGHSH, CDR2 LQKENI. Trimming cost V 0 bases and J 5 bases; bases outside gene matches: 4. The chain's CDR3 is CASSPPGLAAETQYF. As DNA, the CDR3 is TGTGCCAGCTCACCACCGGGACTAGCCGCCGAGACCCAGTACTTC.

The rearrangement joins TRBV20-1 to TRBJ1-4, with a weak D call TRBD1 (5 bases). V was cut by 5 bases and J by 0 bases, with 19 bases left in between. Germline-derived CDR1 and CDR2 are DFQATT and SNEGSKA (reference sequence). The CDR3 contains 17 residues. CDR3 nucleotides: TGCAGTGCTCGTGATGGTCAGGGATTCGCAACTAATGAAAAACTGTTTTTT. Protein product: CSARDGQGFATNEKLFF.

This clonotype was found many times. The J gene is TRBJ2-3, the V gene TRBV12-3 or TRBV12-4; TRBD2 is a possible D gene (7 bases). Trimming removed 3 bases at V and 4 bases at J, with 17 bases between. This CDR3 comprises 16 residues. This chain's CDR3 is CASSFRDTSGADTQYF. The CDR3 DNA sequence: TGTGCCAGCAGTTTCCGGGACACCAGCGGGGCAGATACGCAGTATTTT.

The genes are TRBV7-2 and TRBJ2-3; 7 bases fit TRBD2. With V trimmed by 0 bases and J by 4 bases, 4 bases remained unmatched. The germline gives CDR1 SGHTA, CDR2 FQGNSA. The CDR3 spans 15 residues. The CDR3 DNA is TGTGCCAGCAGCTTAGCGAGGGACTACCCAGATACGCAGTATTTT. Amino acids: CASSLARDYPDTQYF.

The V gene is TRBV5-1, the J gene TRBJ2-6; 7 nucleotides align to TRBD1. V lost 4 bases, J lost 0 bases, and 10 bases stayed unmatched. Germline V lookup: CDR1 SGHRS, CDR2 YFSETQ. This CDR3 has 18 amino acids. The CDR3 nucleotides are TGCGCCAGCAGCGTTTGGACAGGCGAAAGCTCTGGGGCCAACGTCCTGACTTTC. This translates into CASSVWTGESSGANVLTF.

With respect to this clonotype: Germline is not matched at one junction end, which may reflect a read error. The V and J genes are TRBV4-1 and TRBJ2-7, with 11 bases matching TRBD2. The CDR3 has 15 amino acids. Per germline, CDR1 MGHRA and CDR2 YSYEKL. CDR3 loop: CASSQDELAGDLTTF. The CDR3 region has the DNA TGCGCCAGCAGCCAAGATGAACTAGCGGGAGATCTAACCACCTTC.

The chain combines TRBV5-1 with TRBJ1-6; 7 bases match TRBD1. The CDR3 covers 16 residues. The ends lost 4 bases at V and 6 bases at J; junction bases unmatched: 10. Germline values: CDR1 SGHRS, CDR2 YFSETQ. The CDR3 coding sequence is TGCGCCAGCAGCCTCAGGGGGGGCTCTAGTAATTCACCCCTCCACTTT. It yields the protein CASSLRGGSSNSPLHF. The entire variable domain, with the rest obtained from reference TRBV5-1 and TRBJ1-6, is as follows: KAGVTQTPRYLIKTRGQQVTLSCSPISGHRSVSWYQQTPGQGLQFLFEYFSETQRNKGNFPGRFSGRQFSNSRSEMNVSTLELGDSALYLCASSLRGGSSNSPLHFGNGTRLTVT.

In DNA form, the CDR3 reads TGCGCCAGCAGACGAAGACAGGGGAGTCGCCCTGAAGCTTTCTTT. Translated: CASRRRQGSRPEAFF. V gene TRBV5-1 combines with J gene TRBJ1-1, with 8 bases matching TRBD1. This CDR3 has 15 amino acids. The ends lost 5 bases at V and 6 bases at J; junction bases unmatched: 12. CDR1 is SGHRS and CDR2 is YFSETQ in the germline V gene.

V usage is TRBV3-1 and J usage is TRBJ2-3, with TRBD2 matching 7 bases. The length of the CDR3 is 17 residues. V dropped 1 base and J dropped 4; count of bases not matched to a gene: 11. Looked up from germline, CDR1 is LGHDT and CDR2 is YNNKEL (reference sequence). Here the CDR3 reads CASSQGRDSRGADTQYF. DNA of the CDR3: TGTGCCAGCAGCCAAGGGCGGGACTCTCGGGGGGCAGATACGCAGTATTTT.